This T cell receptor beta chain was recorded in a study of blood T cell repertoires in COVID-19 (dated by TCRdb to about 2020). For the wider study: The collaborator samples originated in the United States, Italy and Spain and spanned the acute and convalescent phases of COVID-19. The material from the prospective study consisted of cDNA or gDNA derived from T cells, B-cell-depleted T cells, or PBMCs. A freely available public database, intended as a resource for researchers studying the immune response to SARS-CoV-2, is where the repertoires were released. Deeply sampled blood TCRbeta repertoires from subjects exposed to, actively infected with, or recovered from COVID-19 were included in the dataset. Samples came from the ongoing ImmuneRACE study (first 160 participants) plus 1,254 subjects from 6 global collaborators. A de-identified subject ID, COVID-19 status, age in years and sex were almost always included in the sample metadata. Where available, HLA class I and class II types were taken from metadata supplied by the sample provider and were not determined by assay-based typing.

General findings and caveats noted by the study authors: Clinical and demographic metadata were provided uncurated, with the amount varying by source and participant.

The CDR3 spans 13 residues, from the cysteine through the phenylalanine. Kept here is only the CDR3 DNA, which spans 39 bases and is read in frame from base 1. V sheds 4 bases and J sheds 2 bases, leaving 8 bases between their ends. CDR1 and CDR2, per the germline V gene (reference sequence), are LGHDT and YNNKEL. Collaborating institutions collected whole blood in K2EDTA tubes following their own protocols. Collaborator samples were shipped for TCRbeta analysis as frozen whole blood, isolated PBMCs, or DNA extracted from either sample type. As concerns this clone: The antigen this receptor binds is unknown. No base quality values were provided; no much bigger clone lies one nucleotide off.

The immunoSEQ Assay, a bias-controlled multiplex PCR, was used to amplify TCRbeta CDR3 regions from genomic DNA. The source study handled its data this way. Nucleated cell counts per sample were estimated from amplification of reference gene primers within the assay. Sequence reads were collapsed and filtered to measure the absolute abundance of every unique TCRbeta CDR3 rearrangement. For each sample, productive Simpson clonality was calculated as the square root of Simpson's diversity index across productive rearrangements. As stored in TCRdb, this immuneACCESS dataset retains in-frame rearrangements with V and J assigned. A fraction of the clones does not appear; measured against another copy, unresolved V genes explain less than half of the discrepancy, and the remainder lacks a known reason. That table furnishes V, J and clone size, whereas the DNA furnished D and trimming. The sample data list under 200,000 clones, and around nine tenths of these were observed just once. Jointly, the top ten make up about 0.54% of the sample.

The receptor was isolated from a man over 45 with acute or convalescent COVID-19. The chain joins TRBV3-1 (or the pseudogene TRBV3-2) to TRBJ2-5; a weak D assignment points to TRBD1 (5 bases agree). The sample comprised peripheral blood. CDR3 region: CASSRQIQETQYF. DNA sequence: TGTGCCAGCAGCCGACAGATACAAGAGACCCAGTACTTC.